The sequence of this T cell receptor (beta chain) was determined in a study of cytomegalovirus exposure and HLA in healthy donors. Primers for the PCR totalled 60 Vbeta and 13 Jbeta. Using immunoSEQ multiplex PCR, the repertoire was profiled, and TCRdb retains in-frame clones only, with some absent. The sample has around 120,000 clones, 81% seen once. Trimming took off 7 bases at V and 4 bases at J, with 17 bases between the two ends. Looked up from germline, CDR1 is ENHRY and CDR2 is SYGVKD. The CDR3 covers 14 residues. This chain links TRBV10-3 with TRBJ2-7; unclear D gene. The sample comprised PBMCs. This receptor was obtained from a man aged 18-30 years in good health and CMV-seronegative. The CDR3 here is CAITPRGVTYEQYF. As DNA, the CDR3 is TGTGCCATCACCCCCCGAGGCGTAACGTACGAGCAGTACTTC.